Each of the 18 T cell receptor beta chains below was sequenced from the same sample in a study of beta chain features in type 1 diabetes. The investigators reverse transcribed all of the isolated RNA, so they sequenced expressed TCRB transcripts. The method was immunoSEQ multiplex PCR; TCRdb's version includes in-frame clones alone and lacks a portion of them. Counted here are more than 120,000 clones, 10% occurring once; the ten biggest clones make up under 1.5%. The sequenced material came from naive CD4+ T cells from blood. The receptor set was obtained from a man aged 18-30 years in good health.

This clone turned up a few times. The rearrangement uses TRBV5-6 and TRBJ2-5, with a weak D call TRBD2 (6 bases). Germline loops: CDR1 SGHDT, CDR2 YYEEEE. Deletions cut 0 bases from V and 4 bases from J, with 13 bases between. This CDR3 is built from 15 residues. The CDR3 protein is CASSLGRGSAETQYF. As DNA, the CDR3 is TGTGCCAGCAGCTTGGGTCGGGGGTCGGCAGAGACCCAGTACTTC. Variable domain in full (rest from reference TRBV5-6 and TRBJ2-5): DAGVTQSPTHLIKTRGQQVTLRCSPKSGHDTVSWYQQALGQGPQFIFQYYEEEERQRGNFPDRFSGHQFPNYSSELNVNALLLGDSALYLCASSLGRGSAETQYFGPGTRLLVL.

This clone was observed a few times. The chain carries TRBV4-3 and TRBJ2-3, with TRBD1 as a possible D gene (5 bases). Germline CDR1 is LGHNA and CDR2 is YSLEER. Trimming took off 4 bases at V and 4 bases at J, with 18 bases between the two ends. The CDR3 has 16 amino acids. The CDR3 is CASSRGIQGRADTQYF. The CDR3 DNA is TGCGCCAGCAGCCGAGGTATCCAGGGAAGAGCAGATACGCAGTATTTT.

This clone was seen at least ten times. The chain couples TRBV7-9 to TRBJ1-2; perhaps TRBD1 as D (5 bases). Trimming pared 10 bases from V and 3 bases from J, leaving 21 bases between. Germline values: CDR1 SEHNR, CDR2 FQNEAQ (reference sequence). The CDR3 covers 15 residues. CDR3 sequence: CATLRGTEADYGYTF. The CDR3 nucleotides are TGTGCCACCCTACGGGGGACGGAGGCGGACTATGGCTACACCTTC. Together with reference TRBV7-9 and TRBJ1-2, the CDR3 gives the full variable domain: DTGVSQNPRHKITKRGQNVTFRCDPISEHNRLYWYRQTLGQGPEFLTYFQNEAQLEKSRLLSDRFSAERPKGSFSTLEIQRTEQGDSAMYLCATLRGTEADYGYTFGSGTRLTVV.

This clone has a handful of counts. The V and J genes are TRBV5-1 and TRBJ2-3; 10 bases align to TRBD2. The germline V gene encodes CDR1 SGHRS and CDR2 YFSETQ. The CDR3 is made up of 16 amino acids. V was clipped by 6 bases and J by 0 bases; unmatched bases: 7. CDR3 in DNA: TGCGCCAGCACCAAATTGACTAGCGGGAGCACAGATACGCAGTATTTT. It encodes CASTKLTSGSTDTQYF.

This clone was picked up a small number of times. The CDR3 DNA is TGTGCCAGCTCAGACCAGGGTCTGGGAAACCAAGAGACCCAGTACTTC. This sequence encodes CASSDQGLGNQETQYF. This chain joins TRBV18 and TRBJ2-5; possible D gene TRBD1, 5 bases. Germline V gene data show CDR1 as KGHSH and CDR2 as LQKENI. The CDR3 spans 16 residues. Between the trimmed V and J ends, which lost 5 bases and 0 bases, there was a span of 16 bases.

The chain employs TRBV5-1 and TRBJ2-5, with TRBD2 as a possible D gene (6 bases). The CDR3 consists of 15 residues. Germline-derived CDR1 and CDR2 are SGHRS and YFSETQ. V was clipped by 4 bases and J by 5 bases, with 18 bases between them. CDR3 sequence: CASSETSNHWETQYF. CDR3 nucleotide sequence: TGCGCCAGCAGCGAGACTAGTAACCACTGGGAGACCCAGTACTTC.

The gene calls are TRBV19 and TRBJ2-7; TRBD1 aligns across 8 bases. The CDR3 is made up of 16 amino acids. The V segment lost 2 bases and the J segment 5 bases; nucleotides outside the gene matches: 11. Germline assignment: CDR1 LNHDA and CDR2 SQIVND (reference sequence). The CDR3, as DNA: TGTGCCAGTAGTATAACTAGAAGGGACAGGTCCCACGAGCAGTACTTC. Translating gives CASSITRRDRSHEQYF.

The chain joins TRBV5-4 to TRBJ2-1, with 14 bases matching TRBD2. This CDR3 has 13 residues. Trimming removed 7 bases from V and 9 bases from J; junction bases left unmatched: 3. Germline assignment: CDR1 SGHNT and CDR2 YYREEE (reference sequence). CDR3 region: CASGTSGGSEQFF. DNA for the CDR3: TGTGCCAGCGGGACTAGCGGGGGAAGTGAGCAGTTCTTC.

This clone has a handful of counts. This chain joins TRBV30 and TRBJ2-3; no definite D call. Germline loops: CDR1 GTSNPN, CDR2 SVGIG (reference sequence). CDR3 length: 13 amino acids. V was cut by 5 bases and J by 2 bases, with 11 bases left in between. CDR3 bases: TGTGCCTGGTCCCTACTGTACACAGATACGCAGTATTTT. Translation: CAWSLLYTDTQYF.

V usage is TRBV30 and J usage is TRBJ2-5, with D maybe TRBD1 (6 bases). The J call may be wrong; the DNA end is better matched by TRBJ2-7. This CDR3 contains 12 residues. CDR1 is GTSNPN and CDR2 is SVGIG in the germline V gene (reference sequence). The CDR3 here is CAWSVQGLEQYF. The DNA of the CDR3 is TGTGCCTGGAGTGTTCAGGGGCTCGAGCAGTACTTC.

This clone has just a few counts. The V call is TRBV27, the J call TRBJ1-1; TRBD1 aligns across 9 bases. The CDR3 totals 11 residues. Germline V gene lookup returns CDR1 MNHEY and CDR2 SMNVEV (reference sequence). V dropped 10 bases and J dropped 10; count of bases not matched to a gene: 7. CDR3 coding DNA: TGTGCCACCAGGGACAGGGCTTCAGCTTTCTTT. Translated, it gives CATRDRASAFF.

This clone was counted only a few times. This chain links TRBV4-1 with TRBJ2-1, with D maybe TRBD2 (6 bases). V was shortened by 0 bases and J by 2 bases, with 11 bases between the two germline ends. The germline V gene has CDR1 MGHRA and CDR2 YSYEKL. This CDR3 is built from 16 residues. CDR3 nucleotide sequence: TGCGCCAGCAGCCAAGAGGCCTCGGGGGCCTACAATGAGCAGTTCTTC. It encodes CASSQEASGAYNEQFF.

This clone was found a few times. The V gene is TRBV5-1, the J gene TRBJ2-1; 8 nucleotides align to TRBD2. The CDR3 is made up of 15 amino acids. The V and J ends lost 0 bases and 7 bases, in that order; junction bases with no gene match: 6. Germline lookup yields CDR1 SGHRS and CDR2 YFSETQ. CDR3: CASSLAGGLENEQFF. CDR3 nucleotides: TGCGCCAGCAGCTTGGCGGGGGGGCTCGAGAATGAGCAGTTCTTC.

There are a few counts of this clone. CDR3 coding DNA: TGTGCCAGCAGTGAAGCAGGAAGAGGGAATGAAAAACTGTTTTTT. It encodes CASSEAGRGNEKLFF. The chain couples TRBV6-1 to TRBJ1-4; D ambiguous. Germline CDR1 MNHNS, CDR2 SASEGT. V lost 0 bases, J lost 5 bases, and 10 bases lay in between. The CDR3 loop spans 15 amino acids.

V and J are TRBV28 and TRBJ2-5, with 9 bases identical to TRBD2. The V gene end was trimmed by 8 bases and the J gene end by 7 bases; junction bases not matched to a gene: 11. Germline lookup yields CDR1 MDHEN and CDR2 SYDVKM. The CDR3 spans 14 residues. In DNA, the CDR3 is TGTGCCAGCGCGGGAGGGGGCATCCGAGGGACCCAGTACTTC. This translates into CASAGGGIRGTQYF.

This clone was detected a few times. The CDR3 loop reads CASTNQATFYEQYF. The CDR3 nucleotides are TGTGCCAGCACCAACCAGGCTACTTTTTACGAGCAGTACTTC. J is TRBJ2-7 and V is TRBV2; D gene unclear. Trimming removed 7 bases from V and 4 bases from J, with 17 bases in between. The CDR3 loop spans 14 amino acids. CDR1 and CDR2 (germline): SNHLY, FYNNEI. The full variable domain, in which reference TRBV2 and TRBJ2-7 provide the parts outside the CDR3, is EPEVTQTPSHQVTQMGQEVILRCVPISNHLYFYWYRQILGQKVEFLVSFYNNEISEKSEIFDDQFSVERPDGSNFTLKIRSTKLEDSAMYFCASTNQATFYEQYFGPGTRLTVT.

The chain has TRBV7-2 and TRBJ2-7; D might be TRBD2 (6 bases). The CDR3 sequence is 14 residues long. V shed 3 bases and J shed 4 bases, with 13 bases lying between them. In germline, CDR1 is SGHTA, CDR2 FQGNSA. The DNA for the CDR3 is TGTGCCAGCAGCTTGGGAGGAGAGACTTACGAGCAGTACTTC. Residues: CASSLGGETYEQYF. The full variable domain, in which reference TRBV7-2 and TRBJ2-7 provide the parts outside the CDR3, is GAGVSQSPSNKVTEKGKDVELRCDPISGHTALYWYRQSLGQGLEFLIYFQGNSAPDKSGLPSDRFSAERTGGSVSTLTIQRTQQEDSAVYLCASSLGGETYEQYFGPGTRLTVT.

The rearrangement links TRBV4-3 to TRBJ2-7; D is undetermined. V lost 0 bases and J lost 2, with 8 bases in between. The CDR3 covers 14 residues. The germline V gene encodes CDR1 LGHNA and CDR2 YSLEER. CDR3 region: CASSQEARAYEQYF. The CDR3 DNA sequence: TGCGCCAGCAGCCAAGAGGCCCGGGCCTACGAGCAGTACTTC.